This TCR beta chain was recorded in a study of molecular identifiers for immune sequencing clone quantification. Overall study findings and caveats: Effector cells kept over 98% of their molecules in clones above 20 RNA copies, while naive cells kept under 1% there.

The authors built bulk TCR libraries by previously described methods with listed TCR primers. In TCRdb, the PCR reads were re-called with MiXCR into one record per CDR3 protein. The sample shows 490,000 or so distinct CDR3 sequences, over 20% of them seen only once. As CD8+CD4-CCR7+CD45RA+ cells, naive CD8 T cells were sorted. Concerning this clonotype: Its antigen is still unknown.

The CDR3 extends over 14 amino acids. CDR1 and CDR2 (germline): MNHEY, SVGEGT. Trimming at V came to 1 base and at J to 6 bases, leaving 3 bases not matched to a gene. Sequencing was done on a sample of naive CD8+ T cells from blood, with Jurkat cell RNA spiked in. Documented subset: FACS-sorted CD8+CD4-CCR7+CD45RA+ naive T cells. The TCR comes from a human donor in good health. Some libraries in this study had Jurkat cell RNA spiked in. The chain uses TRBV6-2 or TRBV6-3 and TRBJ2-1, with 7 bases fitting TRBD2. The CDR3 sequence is CASSYLAGVNEQFF. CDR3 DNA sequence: TGTGCCAGCAGTTACTTGGCGGGAGTCAATGAGCAGTTCTTC.